The entry below describes one T cell receptor beta chain. Its antigen is still unknown. No quality values exist for individual bases; no much larger clone is one base distant. The CDR3, cysteine through phenylalanine, is 12 amino acids long. Left in the record is the CDR3 DNA by itself, 36 bases read in frame from the first base. The trim is 6 bases for V and 3 bases for J, with a gap of 9 bases between the germline ends. CDR1 is given as MNHEY and CDR2 as SVGAGI, both from the germline V gene. TCRbeta CDR3 regions were amplified from genomic DNA using the immunoSEQ Assay, a bias-controlled multiplex PCR. The authors' pipeline ran thus. The number of nucleated cells in each sample was estimated from the amplification of reference gene primers within the assay. Sequence reads were collapsed and filtered to measure the absolute abundance of every unique TCRbeta CDR3 rearrangement. Productive Simpson clonality was computed per sample as the square root of Simpson's diversity index over productive rearrangements. Entries here come from immuneACCESS through TCRdb and include only in-frame sequences with V and J called. Some clones fail to appear in such tables; in the studies checked, an unresolved V gene covers under half of the shortfall, and the cause of the remainder is unknown. The D gene and trimming were derived from the DNA, and the V and J assignments and clone size from that table. This sample lists about 160,000 clones; around 81% were detected once. The ten largest clonotypes hold approximately 9.9% of the sample.

Each collaborating institution followed its own protocols to collect whole blood in K2EDTA tubes. For TCRbeta analysis, collaborators shipped samples as frozen whole blood, isolated PBMCs, or DNA extracted from either of those sample types. This record comes from a study of blood T cell repertoires in COVID-19 (dated by TCRdb to 2018 to 2021). At the level of the whole study: Samples from collaborators originated in the United States, Italy and Spain and spanned both the acute and convalescent phases of COVID-19. The samples were drawn from two sources: the first 160 participants of the ongoing ImmuneRACE study, and 1,000 to 1,500 subjects contributed by 6 global collaborators. HLA class I and class II types, where available, came from metadata supplied by the sample provider rather than from assay-based typing. The prospective study material was composed of cDNA or gDNA derived from T cells, B-cell-depleted T cells, or PBMCs. Deeply sampled blood TCRbeta repertoires from subjects exposed to, actively infected with, or recovered from COVID-19 were included in the dataset. The repertoires were made available in a free public database intended to serve as a resource for research on the immune response to SARS-CoV-2. A de-identified subject ID, COVID-19 status, age in years and sex were almost always included in the sample metadata.

Overall results and qualifications from the work: The amount of clinical and demographic metadata varied by source and participant and was provided uncurated.

This sequence originates from a man aged 55 to 69 with active or convalescent COVID-19. The V and J genes are TRBV6-5 and TRBJ2-7, and TRBD1 may be the D gene, going by 6 matching bases. The sequenced material came from peripheral blood. The CDR3 sequence is CASSLGGYEQYF. At the DNA level, the sequence is TGTGCCAGCAGCCTAGGGGGCTACGAGCAGTACTTC.